One sample yielded the 4 T cell receptor beta chains listed below, sequenced in a study of regulatory T cells in long-lasting Graves disease. CDR3-region Arm-PCR and iRepertoire HTBI primers produced the TCR beta libraries. TCRdb reanalysed the multiplex PCR reads using MiXCR and keeps one entry per CDR3 protein. Here the sample spans around 510,000 distinct CDR3 sequences, around 21% being singletons. Specified time point: persistent/refractory GD, antithyroid drugs over 5 years with positive TRAb. After RNA was extracted from PBMCs, the TCR library was made from it. The sample here was peripheral blood mononuclear cells (PBMCs), taken when the disease was refractory, from a patient treated with antithyroid drugs. Source of these receptors: a female donor with Graves disease.

The rearrangement links TRBV19 to TRBJ2-7; D might be TRBD1 (6 bases). The CDR3 contains 13 residues. Germline V CDR1 and CDR2: LNHDA, SQIVND (reference sequence). Trimming pared 5 bases from V and 12 bases from J, leaving 20 bases between. The CDR3: CASSRDITLGPYF. The CDR3, as DNA: TGTGCCAGTAGTCGGGACATCACCCTTGGACCGTACTTC.

This clonotype was counted at least ten times. The chain links TRBV20-1 to TRBJ1-1, with D possibly TRBD1 on 6 matching bases. This CDR3 has 14 amino acids. V lost 5 bases and J lost 1, with 14 bases in between. Germline CDR1 is DFQATT and CDR2 is SNEGSKA (reference sequence). The CDR3 reads CSALTTGTNTEAFF. The CDR3, as DNA: TGCAGTGCTTTAACCACAGGGACGAACACTGAAGCTTTCTTT.

The V and J genes are TRBV20-1 and TRBJ2-5; the D gene could be TRBD1 or TRBD2 (5 bases each). The CDR3 extends over 13 amino acids. Trimming shortened V by 5 bases and J by 5 bases, and 15 bases separated the two germline ends. Germline CDR1 and CDR2: DFQATT and SNEGSKA (reference sequence). CDR3 amino acids: CSAPGAQVETQYF. The CDR3 DNA sequence: TGCAGTGCTCCCGGGGCCCAAGTGGAGACCCAGTACTTC.

The chain couples TRBV7-9 to TRBJ2-2, with 7 bases aligning to TRBD2. Germline V CDR1 and CDR2: SEHNR, FQNEAQ (reference sequence). V lost 5 bases to trimming and J lost 2 bases; unmatched junction nucleotides: 8. CDR3 length: 16 residues. The CDR3 coding sequence is TGTGCCAGCAGCCTGAGAGGCGGGAGCAACACCGGGGAGCTGTTTTTT. As protein: CASSLRGGSNTGELFF.